The 20 T cell receptor beta chains below come from one sample, sequenced in a study of chemoradiotherapy in HPV16-positive cancers. The protocol was immunoSEQ multiplex PCR, while the TCRdb copy is restricted to in-frame clones and leaves out a portion. The sample shows about 39,000 clones, around three quarters of them seen only once. The sample was blood, taken from a patient who underwent chemoradiotherapy. The receptor source for this set is a human donor with HPV-associated anogenital cancer.

Here the CDR3 reads CASSKQGTLADTQYF. The CDR3 region has the DNA TGTGCCAGCAGCAAACAGGGGACCCTAGCAGATACGCAGTATTTT. J is TRBJ2-3 and V is TRBV9, with 7 bases matching TRBD1. The ends lost 4 bases at V and 4 bases at J; junction bases unmatched: 9. The CDR3 length is 15 residues. Germline CDR1 reads SGDLS; CDR2 reads YYNGEE.

The rearrangement links TRBV5-1 to TRBJ1-3, with no clear D. This CDR3 spans 17 amino acids. V lost 5 bases, J lost 4 bases, and 22 bases lay in between. Germline V lookup: CDR1 SGHRS, CDR2 YFSETQ. The CDR3 region is CASRFTSALGTGNTIYF. The DNA for the CDR3 is TGCGCCAGCAGATTCACAAGTGCCCTCGGAACCGGAAACACCATATATTTT.

The J gene is TRBJ1-5, the V gene TRBV19; D is ambiguous. There are 16 residues in the CDR3. Trimming left V 0 bases short and J 3 bases short, with 12 bases between. Looked up from germline, CDR1 is LNHDA and CDR2 is SQIVND (reference sequence). CDR3 amino acids: CASSIDKGTTNQPQHF. CDR3 bases: TGTGCCAGTAGTATAGACAAGGGAACGACCAATCAGCCCCAGCATTTT.

The V and J genes are TRBV4-3 and TRBJ2-7; TRBD1 agrees at 10 bases. The germline V gene has CDR1 LGHNA and CDR2 YSLEER. This CDR3 comprises 15 residues. The V and J ends lost 1 base and 6 bases, in that order; junction bases with no gene match: 6. The DNA of the CDR3 is TGCGCCAGCAGCCAAGTGGGGACAGGGGTCGTCGAGCAGTACTTC. Amino acid sequence: CASSQVGTGVVEQYF.

This clone was seen only a few times. The chain is built from TRBV13 and TRBJ1-6, with D perhaps TRBD1 (6 bases). Deletions cut 5 bases from V and 2 bases from J, with 10 bases between. Germline V CDR1 and CDR2: PRHDT, FYEKMQ (reference sequence). The CDR3 has 15 amino acids. For the CDR3, the DNA is TGTGCCAGCAGCCCCGGACAGACCTATAATTCACCCCTCCACTTT. Translating gives CASSPGQTYNSPLHF.

This clone was observed once. This chain connects TRBV4-3 to TRBJ2-1; 10 nucleotides match TRBD1. The V and J ends lost 0 bases and 7 bases, in that order; junction bases with no gene match: 3. This CDR3 region has 15 residues. The V gene's germline CDR1 is LGHNA and CDR2 YSLEER. DNA of the CDR3: TGCGCCAGCAGCCAAGAGGGACAGGGGTGGAATGAGCAGTTCTTC. Translated: CASSQEGQGWNEQFF.

This chain connects TRBV7-6 to TRBJ2-1, with 12 bases lining up with TRBD2. V gave up 5 bases and J gave up 8 bases; unmatched junction bases: 7. CDR3 length: 15 residues. Germline V gives CDR1 SGHVS, CDR2 FNYEAQ. The CDR3 spells CASSGTSGLFDEQFF. As DNA, the CDR3 is TGTGCCAGCAGCGGGACTAGCGGGCTTTTCGATGAGCAGTTCTTC.

The chain has TRBV7-2 and TRBJ1-1, with TRBD1 identical over 10 bases. V was clipped by 5 bases and J by 3 bases; unmatched bases: 3. Germline CDR1 reads SGHTA; CDR2 reads FQGNSA. This CDR3 contains 14 residues. Written as DNA, the CDR3 is TGTGCCAGCAGCCCGGACAGGGGGTACACTGAAGCTTTCTTT. It encodes CASSPDRGYTEAFF.

The chain links TRBV7-9 to TRBJ2-5; D is tentatively TRBD1 or TRBD2 (7 bases each). The V gene lost 7 bases and the J gene lost 2 bases, with 23 bases spanning the gap. The length of the CDR3 is 17 residues. Per the germline V gene, CDR1 is SEHNR and CDR2 is FQNEAQ (reference sequence). The CDR3 loop is CASTLYWLRGGQETQYF. DNA for the CDR3: TGTGCCAGCACCTTGTACTGGCTCAGGGGGGGGCAAGAGACCCAGTACTTC.

Remarks on this clone: In the same sample, other DNA sequences code for this CDR3. The chain is built from TRBV6-5 and TRBJ1-3; D uncertain. Trimming pared 0 bases from V and 0 bases from J, leaving 6 bases between. CDR1 and CDR2 (germline): MNHEY, SVGAGI. This CDR3 contains 15 residues. CDR3 protein: CASSYSTSSGNTIYF. The CDR3 DNA reads as TGTGCCAGCAGTTACTCCACATCCTCTGGAAACACCATATATTTT.

V is TRBV7-2 and J is TRBJ2-1; 11 nucleotides agree with TRBD2. V shed 1 base and J 10 bases; nucleotides not matched to a gene: 6. This CDR3 is built from 15 residues. Germline CDR1 is SGHTA and CDR2 is FQGNSA. The CDR3 sequence: CASSLELAGENEQFF. CDR3 DNA: TGTGCCAGCAGCTTAGAACTAGCGGGGGAGAACGAGCAGTTCTTC.

The V and J genes are TRBV5-1 and TRBJ2-6; D is unresolved. This CDR3 spans 16 amino acids. Germline loops: CDR1 SGHRS, CDR2 YFSETQ. V was trimmed by 4 bases and J by 0 bases, leaving 11 bases between them. The CDR3 reads CASSSYSTSGANVLTF. CDR3 in DNA: TGCGCCAGCAGCAGCTACAGCACCTCTGGGGCCAACGTCCTGACTTTC.

The rearrangement joins TRBV5-6 to TRBJ1-6, with 8 bases identical to TRBD1. Trimming removed 2 bases from V and 6 bases from J; junction bases left unmatched: 1. This CDR3 contains 14 residues. Germline-derived CDR1 and CDR2 are SGHDT and YYEEEE. The chain's CDR3 is CASSFGQGNSPLHF. The CDR3 DNA sequence: TGTGCCAGCAGCTTCGGACAGGGTAATTCACCCCTCCACTTT.

V usage is TRBV11-2 and J usage is TRBJ2-5, with 7 bases aligning to TRBD1. Germline lookup yields CDR1 SGHAT and CDR2 FQNNGV. This CDR3 comprises 13 residues. V was pared by 5 bases and J by 2 bases, with 2 bases of the junction left unmatched. The CDR3 sequence is CASSQGQQETQYF. CDR3 sequence (DNA): TGTGCCAGCAGCCAGGGACAGCAAGAGACCCAGTACTTC.

This sequence joins TRBV5-8 and TRBJ1-6; D is possibly TRBD1 (6 bases). The CDR3 consists of 14 residues. The V gene's germline CDR1 is SGHTS and CDR2 YDEGEE. The ends were cut back, 2 bases at V and 10 bases at J, with 13 bases in the middle. CDR3 bases: TGTGCCAGCAGCTTTACAGGGTACGGGTCACCCCTCCACTTT. Its protein is CASSFTGYGSPLHF.

This clone was detected a few times. The chain is built from TRBV27 and TRBJ1-4; 7 bases are a match to TRBD1. The germline V gene encodes CDR1 MNHEY and CDR2 SMNVEV (reference sequence). Germline trimming cut 4 bases from V and 4 bases from J; bases unmatched to any gene: 6. This CDR3 comprises 15 residues. CDR3 amino acids: CASSSRTGSNEKLFF. CDR3 coding DNA: TGTGCCAGCAGTTCCCGGACAGGAAGTAATGAAAAACTGTTTTTT.

The chain recombines TRBV28 with TRBJ2-7, with TRBD1 matching over 9 bases. After removal of 4 bases from V and 7 bases from J, the junction contained 5 bases not matched to a gene. This CDR3 contains 13 residues. Germline V gene data show CDR1 as MDHEN and CDR2 as SYDVKM. CDR3 loop: CASSSGQGWEQYF. CDR3 nucleotide sequence: TGTGCCAGCAGTTCGGGACAGGGATGGGAGCAGTACTTC. Supplemented by reference TRBV28 and TRBJ2-7, the full variable domain reads DVKVTQSSRYLVKRTGEKVFLECVQDMDHENMFWYRQDPGLGLRLIYFSYDVKMKEKGDIPEGYSVSREKKERFSLILESASTNQTSMYLCASSSGQGWEQYFGPGTRLTVT.

The chain carries TRBV5-3 and TRBJ1-6; a weak D match, TRBD1 (5 bases). TRBV5-3 falls under the ORF class, with uncertain function. Trimming took 1 base from V and 8 from J, leaving 16 bases between them. CDR3 size: 16 residues. DNA for the CDR3: TGTGCCAGAAGCTTGCACCGGGACGGTGAATATTCACCCCTCCACTTT. Protein product: CARSLHRDGEYSPLHF.

The chain recombines TRBV10-3 with TRBJ2-2; no reliable D call. CDR1 and CDR2 (germline): ENHRY, SYGVKD. V shed 3 bases and J shed 1 base, with 9 bases lying between them. This CDR3 spans 15 amino acids. The CDR3 region is CAISERAGNTGELFF. The CDR3 DNA reads TGTGCCATCAGTGAAAGGGCCGGGAACACCGGGGAGCTGTTTTTT.

This clone was counted a few times. The chain recombines TRBV19 with TRBJ2-4; 14 positions agree with TRBD2. The V and J ends lost 4 bases and 8 bases, in that order; junction bases with no gene match: 10. Germline V gene lookup returns CDR1 LNHDA and CDR2 SQIVND (reference sequence). The CDR3 sequence is 17 residues long. CDR3 bases: TGTGCCAGTAGTAGCCCGACTAGCGGGGGGGCCGGGGACATTCAGTACTTC. Amino acids: CASSSPTSGGAGDIQYF.